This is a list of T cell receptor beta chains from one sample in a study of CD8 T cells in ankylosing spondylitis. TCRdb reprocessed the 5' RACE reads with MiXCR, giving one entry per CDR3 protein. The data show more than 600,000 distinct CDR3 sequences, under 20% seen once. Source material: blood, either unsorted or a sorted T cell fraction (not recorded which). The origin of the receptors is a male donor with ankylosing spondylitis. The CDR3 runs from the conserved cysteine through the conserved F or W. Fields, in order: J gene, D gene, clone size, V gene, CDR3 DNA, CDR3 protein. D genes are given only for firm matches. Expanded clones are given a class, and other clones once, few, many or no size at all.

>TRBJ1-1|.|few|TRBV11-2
TGTGCCAGCAGCTTACGGGGGGGATTTAGGCAGGGGAACACTGAAGCTTTCTTT
CASSLRGGFRQGNTEAFF
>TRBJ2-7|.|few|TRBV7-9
TGTGCCAGCAGCTTCGCGAAATCGGGACCCACATACGAGCAGTACTTC
CASSFAKSGPTYEQYF
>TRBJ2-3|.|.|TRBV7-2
TGTGCCAGCAGCTTAGATGGAGGCGCAGATACGCAGTATTTT
CASSLDGGADTQYF
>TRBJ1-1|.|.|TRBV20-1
TGCAGTGCTAGAGATCCGGGGGCGAACACTGAAGCTTTCTTT
CSARDPGANTEAFF
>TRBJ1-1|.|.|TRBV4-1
TGCGCCAGCAGCCAAGGAAGGCTAACTGAAGCTTTCTTT
CASSQGRLTEAFF
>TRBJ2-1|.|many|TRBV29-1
TGCAGCGTTGCCCGGGACGGATCCTACAATGAGCAGTTCTTC
CSVARDGSYNEQFF
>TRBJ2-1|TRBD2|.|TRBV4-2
TGTGCCAGCAGCCCCAGGACTAGCGGGAGGGCAAAGTACAATGAGCAGTTCTTC
CASSPRTSGRAKYNEQFF
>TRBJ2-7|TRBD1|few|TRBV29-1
TGCAGCGCTCTGGGACAGGGGCATCGCTACGAGCAGTACTTC
CSALGQGHRYEQYF
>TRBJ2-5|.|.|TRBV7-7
TGTGCTAGCAGCATTCAACCGGGACAAGGTCAAGAGACCCAGTACTTC
CASSIQPGQGQETQYF
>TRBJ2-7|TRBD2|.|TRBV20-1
TGCAGTGCCCAACTAGCGGGAGTTGGTTACGAGCAGTACTTC
CSAQLAGVGYEQYF
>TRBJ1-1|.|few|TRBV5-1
TGCGCCAGCAGCTTGGAAGGTTTGAGTTCGAGGACTGAAGCTTTCTTT
CASSLEGLSSRTEAFF
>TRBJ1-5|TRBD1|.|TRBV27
TGTGCCAGCAGTTTTGCACAGGGGGGGCAGCCCCAGCATTTT
CASSFAQGGQPQHF
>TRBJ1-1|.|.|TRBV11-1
TGTGCCAGCAGCTTAAGTGGGACGGCGAACACTGAAGCTTTCTTT
CASSLSGTANTEAFF
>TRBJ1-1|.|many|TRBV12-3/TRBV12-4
TGTGCCAGCAGCTATGGGGACTCTGAAGCTTTCTTT
CASSYGDSEAFF
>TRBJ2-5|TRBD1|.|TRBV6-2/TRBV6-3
TGTGCCAGCAGTCCCCCGGGACAGGGGAAGTGGGAGACCCAGTACTTC
CASSPPGQGKWETQYF
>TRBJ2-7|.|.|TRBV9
TGTGCCAGCAGCGTAGTGGACGGAAGCGAGCAGTACTTC
CASSVVDGSEQYF
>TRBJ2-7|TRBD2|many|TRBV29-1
TGCAGCGTTGGGGGGACTAGCGGGAGTGCGTCCTACGAGCAGTACTTC
CSVGGTSGSASYEQYF
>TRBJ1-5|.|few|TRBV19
TGTGCCAGCCGTACAGGGAGACAGCCCCAGCATTTT
CASRTGRQPQHF
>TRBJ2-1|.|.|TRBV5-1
TGCGCCAGCAGCCATAGACTAGATGGTGAGCAGTTCTTC
CASSHRLDGEQFF
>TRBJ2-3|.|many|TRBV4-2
TGTGCCAGCAGCCAAGGCGGTGGTCGGAGTACGCAGTATTTT
CASSQGGGRSTQYF
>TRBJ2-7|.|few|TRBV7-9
TGTGCCAGCAGCTCAGGTACCGGGACCAGAGCCGAGCAGTACTTC
CASSSGTGTRAEQYF
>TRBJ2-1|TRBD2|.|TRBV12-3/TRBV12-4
TGTGCCAGCAGATTTCTAGCGGGGGAAGAGCAGTTCTTC
CASRFLAGEEQFF
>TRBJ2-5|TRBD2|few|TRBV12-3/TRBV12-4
TGTGCCAGCACCCTAAAGGGGTTCGGACTAGCGGGGGAGACCCAGTACTTC
CASTLKGFGLAGETQYF
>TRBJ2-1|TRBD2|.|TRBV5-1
TGCGCCAGCAGGTCCCCTAGCGGGAGGGCCTACAATGAGCAGTTCTTC
CASRSPSGRAYNEQFF
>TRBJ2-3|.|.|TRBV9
TGTGCCAGCAGCGTAGGATTACGAGGGACAGATACGCAGTATTTT
CASSVGLRGTDTQYF
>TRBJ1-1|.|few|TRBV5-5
TGTGCCAGCAGCTTGGTCGGCAGCTTTGAAGCTTTCTTT
CASSLVGSFEAFF
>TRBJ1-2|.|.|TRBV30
TGTGCCTTGGACATGGACAACTATGGCTACACCTTC
CALDMDNYGYTF